The clone carrying this TCR delta chain was counted a few times. Antigen: not known. Extracted RNA was reverse transcribed into cDNA. The CDR3 regions were amplified by multiplex PCR from V-gene primers to a constant-region primer. TCRdb re-called the multiplex PCR reads through CATT. The data contain around 76,000 delta-chain clones, around 30% of them singletons. After alphabeta T cell depletion, CD3+ Vdelta1+ Vdelta2- thymocytes were sorted. The source of the sample is a study of Vδ1+ human thymocytes. Study results and limitations: Thymic delta-chain repertoires held around 20% Vdelta2 sequences and few Vdelta3, despite high sort purity. Highly polyclonal TRG and TRD repertoires with Gaussian CDR3 length distributions appeared in thymus.

V dropped 3 bases and J dropped 3 bases, with 17 bases sitting between them. CDR1 is TSWWSYY, CDR2 QGS, per germline. CDR3 length: 16 residues. The J gene is TRDJ1, the V gene TRDV1, with no clear D. The clonotype originates from a boy in the first two years of life who had congenital heart surgery. Sequenced input: Vdelta1+ gamma-delta thymocytes from the thymus. The sample's subset: FACS-sorted CD3+ TCRalphabeta- TCRVdelta1+ TCRVdelta2- thymocytes. The CDR3 nucleotides are TGTGCTCTTGGGGAGAGGGCTGATCCCCACTCCGATAAACTCATCTTT. This sequence encodes CALGERADPHSDKLIF.